This T cell receptor (beta chain) is drawn from a study of blood T cell repertoires in COVID-19. The CDR3 runs to 12 residues. Germline V CDR1 and CDR2: SGHRS, YFSETQ. V shed 0 bases and J shed 5 bases, with 6 bases lying between them. This clone has only one observation. Data came from immunoSEQ multiplex PCR; TCRdb stores just in-frame clones and leaves some out. The table lists roughly 280,000 clones, less than 90% of them singletons. The sequence was obtained from a woman aged 45-59 years who had recovered from COVID-19. The chain joins TRBV5-1 to TRBJ2-7, with D unclear. The sequencing input was PBMCs or T cells enriched from blood (not recorded which). The CDR3 bases are TGCGCCAGCAGCTTGGCCTTCGACGAGCAGTACTTC. Its translation: CASSLAFDEQYF.